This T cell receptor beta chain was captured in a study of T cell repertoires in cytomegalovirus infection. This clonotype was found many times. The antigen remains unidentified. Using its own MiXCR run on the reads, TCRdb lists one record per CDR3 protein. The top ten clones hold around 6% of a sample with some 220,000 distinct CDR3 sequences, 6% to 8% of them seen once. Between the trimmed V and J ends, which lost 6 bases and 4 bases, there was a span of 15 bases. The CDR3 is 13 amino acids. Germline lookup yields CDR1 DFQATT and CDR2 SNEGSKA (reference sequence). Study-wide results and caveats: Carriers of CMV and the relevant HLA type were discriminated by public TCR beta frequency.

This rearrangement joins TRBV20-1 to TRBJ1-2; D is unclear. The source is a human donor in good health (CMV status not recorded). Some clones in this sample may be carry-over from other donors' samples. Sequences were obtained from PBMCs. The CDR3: CSAIRAGFYGYTF. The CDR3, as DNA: TGCAGTGCCATCCGCGCCGGATTCTATGGCTACACCTTC.